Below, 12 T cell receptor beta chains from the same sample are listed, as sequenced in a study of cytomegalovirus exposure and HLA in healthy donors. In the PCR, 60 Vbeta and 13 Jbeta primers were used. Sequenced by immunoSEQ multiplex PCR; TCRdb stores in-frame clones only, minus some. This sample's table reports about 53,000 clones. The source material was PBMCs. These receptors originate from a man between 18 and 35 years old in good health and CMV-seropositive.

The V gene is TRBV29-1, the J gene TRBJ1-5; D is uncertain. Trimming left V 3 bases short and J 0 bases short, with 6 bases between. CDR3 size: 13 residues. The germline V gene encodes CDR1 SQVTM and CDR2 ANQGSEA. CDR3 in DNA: TGCAGCGTTGAGGTCAGTAGCAATCAGCCCCAGCATTTT. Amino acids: CSVEVSSNQPQHF.

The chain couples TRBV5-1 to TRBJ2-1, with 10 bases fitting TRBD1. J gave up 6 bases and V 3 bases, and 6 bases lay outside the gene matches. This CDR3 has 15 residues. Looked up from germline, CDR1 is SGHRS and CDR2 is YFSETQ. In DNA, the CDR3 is TGCGCCAGCAGCTGGGGACAGGGGAGTACCAATGAGCAGTTCTTC. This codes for CASSWGQGSTNEQFF.

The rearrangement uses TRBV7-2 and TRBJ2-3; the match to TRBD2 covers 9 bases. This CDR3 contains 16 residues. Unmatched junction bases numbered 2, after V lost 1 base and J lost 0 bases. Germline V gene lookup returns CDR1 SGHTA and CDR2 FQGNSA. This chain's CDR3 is CASSLVSGRSTDTQYF. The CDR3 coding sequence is TGTGCCAGCAGCTTAGTAAGCGGGAGGAGCACAGATACGCAGTATTTT.

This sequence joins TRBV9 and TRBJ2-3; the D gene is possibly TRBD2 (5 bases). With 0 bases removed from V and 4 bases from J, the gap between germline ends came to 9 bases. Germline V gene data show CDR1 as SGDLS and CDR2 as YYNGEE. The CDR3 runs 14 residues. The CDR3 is CASSVGGSPDTQYF. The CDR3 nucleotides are TGTGCCAGCAGCGTAGGAGGGAGCCCAGATACGCAGTATTTT. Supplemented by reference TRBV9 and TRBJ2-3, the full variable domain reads DSGVTQTPKHLITATGQRVTLRCSPRSGDLSVYWYQQSLDQGLQFLIQYYNGEERAKGNILERFSAQQFPDLHSELNLSSLELGDSALYFCASSVGGSPDTQYFGPGTRLTVL.

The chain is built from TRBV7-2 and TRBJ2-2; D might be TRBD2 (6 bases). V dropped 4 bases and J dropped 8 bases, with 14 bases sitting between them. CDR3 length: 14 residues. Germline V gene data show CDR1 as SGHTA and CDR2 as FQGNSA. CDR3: CASSWDSRKGELFF. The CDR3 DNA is TGTGCCAGCAGCTGGGACTCGAGAAAGGGGGAGCTGTTTTTT.

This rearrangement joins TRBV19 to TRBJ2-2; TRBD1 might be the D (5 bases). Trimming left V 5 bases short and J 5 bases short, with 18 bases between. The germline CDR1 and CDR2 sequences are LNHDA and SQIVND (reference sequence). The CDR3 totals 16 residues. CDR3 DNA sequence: TGTGCCAGTAGTGTGGGGCAGCCGGAATGGACCGGGGAGCTGTTTTTT. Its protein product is CASSVGQPEWTGELFF.

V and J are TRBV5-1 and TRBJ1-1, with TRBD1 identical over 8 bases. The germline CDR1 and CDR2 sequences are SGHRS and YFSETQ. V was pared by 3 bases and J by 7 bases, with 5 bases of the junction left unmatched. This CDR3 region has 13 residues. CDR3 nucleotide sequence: TGCGCCAGCAGCTCTGGGACAGGTGGTGAAGCTTTCTTT. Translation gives CASSSGTGGEAFF.

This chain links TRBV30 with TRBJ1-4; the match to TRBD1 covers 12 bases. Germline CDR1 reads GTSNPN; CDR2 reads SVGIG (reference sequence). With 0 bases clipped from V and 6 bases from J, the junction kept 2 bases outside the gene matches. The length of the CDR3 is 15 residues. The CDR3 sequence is CAWSVGQGAHEKLFF. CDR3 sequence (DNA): TGTGCCTGGAGTGTGGGACAGGGGGCTCATGAAAAACTGTTTTTT.

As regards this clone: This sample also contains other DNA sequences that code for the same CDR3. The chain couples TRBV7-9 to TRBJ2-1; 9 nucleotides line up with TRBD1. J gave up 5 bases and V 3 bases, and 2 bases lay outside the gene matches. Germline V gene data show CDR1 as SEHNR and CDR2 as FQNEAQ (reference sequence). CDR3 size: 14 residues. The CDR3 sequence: CASSLGTGNNEQFF. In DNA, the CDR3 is TGTGCCAGCAGCTTGGGGACAGGGAACAATGAGCAGTTCTTC.

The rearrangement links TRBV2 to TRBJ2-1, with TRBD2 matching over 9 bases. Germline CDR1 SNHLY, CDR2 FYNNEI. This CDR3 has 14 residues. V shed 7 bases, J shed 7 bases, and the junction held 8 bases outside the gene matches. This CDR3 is CASTASGAANEQFF. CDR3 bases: TGTGCCAGCACTGCTAGCGGGGCAGCAAATGAGCAGTTCTTC.

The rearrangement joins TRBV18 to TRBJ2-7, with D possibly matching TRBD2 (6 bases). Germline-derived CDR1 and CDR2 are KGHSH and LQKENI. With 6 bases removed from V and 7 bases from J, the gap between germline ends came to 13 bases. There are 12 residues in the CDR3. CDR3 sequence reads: CASSGPEGEQYF. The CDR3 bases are TGTGCCAGCTCGGGACCGGAGGGAGAGCAGTACTTC.

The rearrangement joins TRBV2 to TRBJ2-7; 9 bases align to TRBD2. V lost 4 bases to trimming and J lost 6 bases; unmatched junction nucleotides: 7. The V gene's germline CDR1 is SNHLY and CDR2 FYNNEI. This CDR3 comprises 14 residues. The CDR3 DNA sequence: TGTGCCAGCAGTGTTATAAGTAGCGGGAGCGAGCAGTACTTC. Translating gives CASSVISSGSEQYF. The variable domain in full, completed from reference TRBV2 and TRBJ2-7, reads EPEVTQTPSHQVTQMGQEVILRCVPISNHLYFYWYRQILGQKVEFLVSFYNNEISEKSEIFDDQFSVERPDGSNFTLKIRSTKLEDSAMYFCASSVISSGSEQYFGPGTRLTVT.